Listed below are T cell receptor beta chains from one sample, sequenced in a study of blood T cell repertoires in COVID-19. The assay was immunoSEQ multiplex PCR, and TCRdb's table has in-frame clones only and misses some. The sample has 200,000 to 250,000 clones; around 80% are singletons. Sequencing was done on a sample of PBMCs or T cells enriched from blood (not recorded which). All receptors come from a man aged 25 to 40 with acute COVID-19. The CDR3 runs from the conserved cysteine through the conserved F or W. D genes are given only for firm matches. Only part of the rows carry a size: once, few, many, or a class if the clone is expanded.

TRBV10-3	TRBD1	.	TRBJ1-2	CAISEGAGTGVNGYTF	TGTGCCATCAGTGAGGGAGCCGGGACAGGGGTTAATGGCTACACCTTC
TRBV21-1	.	.	TRBJ2-2	CASSPRDRGEGGPGELFF	TGTGCCAGCAGCCCCCGGGACAGGGGAGAGGGGGGCCCCGGGGAGCTGTTTTTT
TRBV10-3	.	.	TRBJ1-2	CAISDLKRGQGPFNYGYTF	TGTGCCATCAGTGATCTTAAACGGGGCCAGGGGCCTTTTAACTATGGCTACACCTTC
TRBV7-9	TRBD1	.	TRBJ1-4	CASSPQGGPNEKLFF	TGTGCCAGCAGCCCACAGGGGGGGCCTAATGAAAAACTGTTTTTT
TRBV9	TRBD2	once	TRBJ2-3	CASSPQPTSGGLLSTDTQYF	TGTGCCAGCAGCCCCCAGCCGACTAGCGGGGGACTACTCAGCACAGATACGCAGTATTTT
TRBV4-1	.	.	TRBJ1-1	CASSQPSAATEAFF	TGCGCCAGCAGCCAACCGTCGGCGGCCACTGAAGCTTTCTTT
TRBV20-1	.	.	TRBJ2-7	CSAGGGSQWYF	TGCAGTGCTGGGGGAGGTTCTCAATGGTACTTC
TRBV24-1	TRBD1	.	TRBJ2-3	CATSESGRGKDTQYF	TGTGCCACCAGTGAAAGCGGCAGGGGGAAAGATACGCAGTATTTT
TRBV6-5	TRBD1	.	TRBJ1-1	CASQGVNTEAFF	TGTGCCAGTCAGGGGGTGAACACTGAAGCTTTCTTT
TRBV19	TRBD1	.	TRBJ1-4	CASSVGDRPNEKLFF	TGTGCCAGTAGTGTCGGGGACAGGCCAAATGAAAAACTGTTTTTT
TRBV3-1/TRBV3-2	.	once	TRBJ1-1	CASSAARGIWTQAFF	TGTGCCAGCAGCGCCGCCAGAGGGATTTGGACTCAAGCTTTCTTT